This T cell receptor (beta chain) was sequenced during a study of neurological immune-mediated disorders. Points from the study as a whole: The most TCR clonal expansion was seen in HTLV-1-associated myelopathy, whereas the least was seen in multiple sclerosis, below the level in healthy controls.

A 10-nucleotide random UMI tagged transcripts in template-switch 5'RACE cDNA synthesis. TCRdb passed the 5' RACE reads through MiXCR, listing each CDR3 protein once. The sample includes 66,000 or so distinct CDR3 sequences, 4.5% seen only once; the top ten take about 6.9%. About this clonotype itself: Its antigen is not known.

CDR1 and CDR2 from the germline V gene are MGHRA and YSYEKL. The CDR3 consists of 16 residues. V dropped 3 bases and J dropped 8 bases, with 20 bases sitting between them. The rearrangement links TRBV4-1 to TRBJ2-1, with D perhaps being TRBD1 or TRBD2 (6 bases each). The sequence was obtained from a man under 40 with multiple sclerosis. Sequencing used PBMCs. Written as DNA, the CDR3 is TGCGCCAGCAGCCATACCTTTCGGGGGCGCATGTATGAGCAGTTCTTC. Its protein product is CASSHTFRGRMYEQFF.